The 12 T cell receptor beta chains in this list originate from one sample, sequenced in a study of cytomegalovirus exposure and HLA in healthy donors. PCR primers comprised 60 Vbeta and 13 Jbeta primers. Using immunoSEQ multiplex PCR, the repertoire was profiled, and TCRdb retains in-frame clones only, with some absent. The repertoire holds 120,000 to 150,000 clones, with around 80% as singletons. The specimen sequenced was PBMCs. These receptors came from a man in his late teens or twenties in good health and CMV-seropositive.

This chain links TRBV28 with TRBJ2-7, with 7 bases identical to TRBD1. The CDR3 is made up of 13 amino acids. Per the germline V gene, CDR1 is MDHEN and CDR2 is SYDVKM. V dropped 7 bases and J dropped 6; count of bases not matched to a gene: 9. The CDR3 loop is CASTKGGYREQYF. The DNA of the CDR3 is TGTGCCAGCACTAAAGGGGGCTACCGCGAGCAGTACTTC. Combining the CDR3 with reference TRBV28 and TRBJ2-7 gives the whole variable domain DVKVTQSSRYLVKRTGEKVFLECVQDMDHENMFWYRQDPGLGLRLIYFSYDVKMKEKGDIPEGYSVSREKKERFSLILESASTNQTSMYLCASTKGGYREQYFGPGTRLTVT.

Written as DNA, the CDR3 is TGTGCCAGCGTCTCCCTGGGAGGAGAGCAGTTCTTC. Amino acids: CASVSLGGEQFF. The genes are TRBV5-4 and TRBJ2-1; weak D call: TRBD2 (6 bases). This CDR3 is built from 12 residues. The germline V gene encodes CDR1 SGHNT and CDR2 YYREEE (reference sequence). Trimming cost V 7 bases and J 10 bases, with 15 bases left between them. Complete variable domain (other parts from reference TRBV5-4 and TRBJ2-1): ETGVTQSPTHLIKTRGQQVTLRCSSQSGHNTVSWYQQALGQGPQFIFQYYREEENGRGNFPPRFSGLQFPNYSSELNVNALELDDSALYLCASVSLGGEQFFGPGTRLTVL.

CDR3 residues: CASSFGTAINEKLFF. The CDR3, as DNA: TGTGCCAGCAGTTTCGGGACAGCAATTAATGAAAAACTGTTTTTT. The genes are TRBV28 and TRBJ1-4, with 7 bases fitting TRBD1. With 3 bases clipped from V and 4 bases from J, the junction kept 5 bases outside the gene matches. The CDR3 runs to 15 residues. CDR1 MDHEN and CDR2 SYDVKM come from the germline V gene.

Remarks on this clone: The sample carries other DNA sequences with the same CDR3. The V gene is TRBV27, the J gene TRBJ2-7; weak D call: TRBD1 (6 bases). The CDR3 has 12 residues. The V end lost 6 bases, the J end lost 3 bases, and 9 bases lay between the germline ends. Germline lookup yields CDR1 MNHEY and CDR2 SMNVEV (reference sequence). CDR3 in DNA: TGTGCCAGCAGGGACAGTAGCTACGAGCAGTACTTC. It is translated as CASRDSSYEQYF.

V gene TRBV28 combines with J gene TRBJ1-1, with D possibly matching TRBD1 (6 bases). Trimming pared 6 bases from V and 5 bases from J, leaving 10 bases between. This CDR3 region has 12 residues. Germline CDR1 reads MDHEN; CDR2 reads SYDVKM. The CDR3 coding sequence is TGTGCCAGCAGCGACAGGTTAACTGAAGCTTTCTTT. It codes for CASSDRLTEAFF.

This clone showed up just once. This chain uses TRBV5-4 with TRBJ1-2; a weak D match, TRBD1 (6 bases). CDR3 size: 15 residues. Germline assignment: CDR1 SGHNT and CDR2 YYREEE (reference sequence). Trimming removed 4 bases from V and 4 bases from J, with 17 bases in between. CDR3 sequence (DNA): TGTGCCAGCAGCCGGCCGCAGGCCAGGGGCTATGGCTACACCTTC. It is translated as CASSRPQARGYGYTF.

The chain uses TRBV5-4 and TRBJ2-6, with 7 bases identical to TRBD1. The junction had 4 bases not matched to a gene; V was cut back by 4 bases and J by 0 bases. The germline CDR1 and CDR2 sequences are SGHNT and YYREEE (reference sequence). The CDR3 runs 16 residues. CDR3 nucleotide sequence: TGTGCCAGCAGCGCGCCAGGGGGCTCTGGGGCCAACGTCCTGACTTTC. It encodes CASSAPGGSGANVLTF.

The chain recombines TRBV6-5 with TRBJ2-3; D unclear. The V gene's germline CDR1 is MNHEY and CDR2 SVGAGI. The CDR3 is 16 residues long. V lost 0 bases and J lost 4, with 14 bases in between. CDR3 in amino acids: CASSYSNFPRPDTQYF. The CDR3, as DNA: TGTGCCAGCAGTTACTCGAATTTTCCGAGGCCAGATACGCAGTATTTT.

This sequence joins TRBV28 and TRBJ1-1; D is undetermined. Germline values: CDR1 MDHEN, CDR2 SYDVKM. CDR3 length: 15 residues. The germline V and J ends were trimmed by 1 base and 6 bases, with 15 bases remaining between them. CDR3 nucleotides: TGTGCCAGCAGTTTATTAGGTTCGAGCGGGGCTGAAGCTTTCTTT. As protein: CASSLLGSSGAEAFF.

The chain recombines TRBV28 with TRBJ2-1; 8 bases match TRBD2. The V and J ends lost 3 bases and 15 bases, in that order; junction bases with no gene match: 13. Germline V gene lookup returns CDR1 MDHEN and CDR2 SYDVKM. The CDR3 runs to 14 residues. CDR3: CASSLGSGILLRFF. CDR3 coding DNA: TGTGCCAGCAGTTTGGGTAGCGGGATTTTATTGCGGTTCTTC.

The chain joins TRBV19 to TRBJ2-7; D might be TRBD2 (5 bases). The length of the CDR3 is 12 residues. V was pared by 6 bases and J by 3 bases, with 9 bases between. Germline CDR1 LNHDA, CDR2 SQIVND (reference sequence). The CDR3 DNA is TGTGCCAGTAGGGCCGGGGACTACGAGCAGTACTTC. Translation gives CASRAGDYEQYF.

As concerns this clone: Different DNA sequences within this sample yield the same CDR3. CDR3 protein: CASSFTSGSSYNEQFF. The DNA for the CDR3 is TGTGCCAGCAGCTTCACTAGCGGCAGCTCCTACAATGAGCAGTTCTTC. The V call is TRBV11-2, the J call TRBJ2-1, with 8 bases that match TRBD2. CDR1 is SGHAT, CDR2 FQNNGV, per germline. V lost 3 bases to trimming and J lost 0 bases; unmatched junction nucleotides: 4. The CDR3 loop spans 16 amino acids.